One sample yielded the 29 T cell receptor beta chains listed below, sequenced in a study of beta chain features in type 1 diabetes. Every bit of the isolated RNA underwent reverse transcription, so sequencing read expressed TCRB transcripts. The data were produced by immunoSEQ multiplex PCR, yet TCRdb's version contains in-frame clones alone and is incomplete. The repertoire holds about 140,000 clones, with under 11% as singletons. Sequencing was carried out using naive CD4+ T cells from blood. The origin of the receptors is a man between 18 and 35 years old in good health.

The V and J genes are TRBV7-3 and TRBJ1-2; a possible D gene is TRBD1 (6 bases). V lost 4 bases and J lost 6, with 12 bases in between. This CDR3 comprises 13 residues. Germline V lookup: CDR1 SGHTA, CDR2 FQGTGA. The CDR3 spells CASSSQGTDGYTF. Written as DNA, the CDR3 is TGTGCCAGCAGCTCACAGGGTACGGATGGCTACACCTTC.

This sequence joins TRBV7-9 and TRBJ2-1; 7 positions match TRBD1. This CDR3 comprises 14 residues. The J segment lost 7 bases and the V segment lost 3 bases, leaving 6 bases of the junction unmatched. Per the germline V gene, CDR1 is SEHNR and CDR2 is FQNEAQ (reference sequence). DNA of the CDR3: TGTGCCAGCAGCTTCGGGACAGATGGGAATGAGCAGTTCTTC. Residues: CASSFGTDGNEQFF.

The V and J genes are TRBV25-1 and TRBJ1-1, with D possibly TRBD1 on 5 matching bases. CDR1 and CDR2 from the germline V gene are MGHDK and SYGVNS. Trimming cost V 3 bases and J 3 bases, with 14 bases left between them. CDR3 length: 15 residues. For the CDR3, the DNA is TGTGCCAGCAGTGAGGGTGGGGCCGTTTACACTGAAGCTTTCTTT. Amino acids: CASSEGGAVYTEAFF.

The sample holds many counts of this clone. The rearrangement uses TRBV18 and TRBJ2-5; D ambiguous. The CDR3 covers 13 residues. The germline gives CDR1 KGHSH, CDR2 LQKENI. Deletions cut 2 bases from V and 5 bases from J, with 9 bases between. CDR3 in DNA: TGTGCCAGCTCACCAGCTAGTCGGGAGACCCAGTACTTC. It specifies CASSPASRETQYF.

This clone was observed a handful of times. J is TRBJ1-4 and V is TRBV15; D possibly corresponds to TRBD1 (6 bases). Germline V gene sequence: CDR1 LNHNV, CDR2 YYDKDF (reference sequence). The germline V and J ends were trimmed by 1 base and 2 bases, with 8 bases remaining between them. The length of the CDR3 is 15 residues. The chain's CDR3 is CATSRAGGTNEKLFF. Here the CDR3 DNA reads TGTGCCACCAGCAGAGCGGGGGGCACTAATGAAAAACTGTTTTTT.

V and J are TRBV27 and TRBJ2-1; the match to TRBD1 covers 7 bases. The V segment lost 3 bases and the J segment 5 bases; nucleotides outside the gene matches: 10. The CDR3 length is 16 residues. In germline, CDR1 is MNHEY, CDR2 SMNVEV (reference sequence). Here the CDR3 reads CASSFYATGRDNEQFF. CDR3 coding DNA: TGTGCCAGCAGTTTCTACGCGACAGGGCGGGACAATGAGCAGTTCTTC.

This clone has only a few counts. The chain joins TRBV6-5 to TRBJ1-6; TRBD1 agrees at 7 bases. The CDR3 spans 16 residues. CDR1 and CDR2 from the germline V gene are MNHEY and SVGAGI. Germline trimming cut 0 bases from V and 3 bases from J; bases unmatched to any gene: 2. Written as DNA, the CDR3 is TGTGCCAGCAGTTACTCTGGGACAGACTATAATTCACCCCTCCACTTT. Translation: CASSYSGTDYNSPLHF.

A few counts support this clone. CDR3 nucleotides: TGTGCCAGCTCAGCGACAGGGGGCACAGATACGCAGTATTTT. Encoded protein: CASSATGGTDTQYF. The chain has TRBV18 and TRBJ2-3, with 8 bases aligning to TRBD1. This CDR3 contains 14 residues. From germline, CDR1 is KGHSH and CDR2 LQKENI. V was pared by 5 bases and J by 1 base, with 2 bases of the junction left unmatched.

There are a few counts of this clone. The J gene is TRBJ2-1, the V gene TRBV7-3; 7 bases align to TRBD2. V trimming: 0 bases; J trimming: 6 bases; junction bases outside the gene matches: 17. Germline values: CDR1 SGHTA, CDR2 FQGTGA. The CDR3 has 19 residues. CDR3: CASSLTLGSGGGISNEQFF. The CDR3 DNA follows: TGTGCCAGCAGCTTAACTCTTGGCTCGGGCGGGGGAATAAGCAATGAGCAGTTCTTC.

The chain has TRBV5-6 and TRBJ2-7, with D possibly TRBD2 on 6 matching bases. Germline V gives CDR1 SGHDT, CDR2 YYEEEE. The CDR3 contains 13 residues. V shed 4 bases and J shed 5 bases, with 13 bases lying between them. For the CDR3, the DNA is TGTGCCAGCAGCCGCCCGTCGGGGGACGAGCAGTACTTC. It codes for CASSRPSGDEQYF.

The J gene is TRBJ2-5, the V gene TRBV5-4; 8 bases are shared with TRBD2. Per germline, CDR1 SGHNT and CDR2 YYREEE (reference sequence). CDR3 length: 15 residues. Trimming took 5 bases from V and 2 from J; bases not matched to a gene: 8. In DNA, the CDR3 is TGTGCCAGCAGTAGCGCGGGGGGAAATCAAGAGACCCAGTACTTC. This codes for CASSSAGGNQETQYF.

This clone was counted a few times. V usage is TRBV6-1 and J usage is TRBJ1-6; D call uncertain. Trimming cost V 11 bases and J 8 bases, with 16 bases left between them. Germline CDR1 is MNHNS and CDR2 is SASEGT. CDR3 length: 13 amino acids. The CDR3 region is CAGAREGDSPLHF. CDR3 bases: TGTGCCGGTGCGAGGGAGGGCGATTCACCCCTCCACTTT.

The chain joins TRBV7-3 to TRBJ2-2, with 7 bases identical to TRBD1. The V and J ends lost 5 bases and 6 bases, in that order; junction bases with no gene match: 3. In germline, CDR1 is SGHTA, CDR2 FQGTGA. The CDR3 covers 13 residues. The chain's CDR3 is CASSLQGSGELFF. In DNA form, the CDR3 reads TGTGCCAGCAGCCTACAGGGGTCCGGGGAGCTGTTTTTT.

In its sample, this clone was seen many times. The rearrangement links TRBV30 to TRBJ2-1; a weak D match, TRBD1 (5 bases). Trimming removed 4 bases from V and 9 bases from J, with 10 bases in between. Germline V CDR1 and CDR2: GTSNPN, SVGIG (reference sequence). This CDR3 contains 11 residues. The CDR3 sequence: CAWTGYGEQFF. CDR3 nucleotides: TGTGCCTGGACAGGGTACGGTGAGCAGTTCTTC.

CDR3 in amino acids: CASSEHGTASPLHF. The CDR3 nucleotides are TGTGCCAGCAGTGAACACGGGACAGCCTCACCCCTCCACTTT. The chain recombines TRBV25-1 with TRBJ1-6; 7 nucleotides agree with TRBD1. V gave up 2 bases and J gave up 10 bases; unmatched junction bases: 5. The CDR3 has 14 residues. The germline gives CDR1 MGHDK, CDR2 SYGVNS. The whole variable domain, filled in from reference TRBV25-1 and TRBJ1-6, reads EADIYQTPRYLVIGTGKKITLECSQTMGHDKMYWYQQDPGMELHLIHYSYGVNSTEKGDLSSESTVSRIRTEHFPLTLESARPSHTSQYLCASSEHGTASPLHFGNGTRLTVT.

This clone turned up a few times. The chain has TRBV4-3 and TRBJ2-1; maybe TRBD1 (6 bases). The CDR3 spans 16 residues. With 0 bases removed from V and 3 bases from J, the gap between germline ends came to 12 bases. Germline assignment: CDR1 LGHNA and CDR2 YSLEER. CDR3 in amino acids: CASSQEGSRGYNEQFF. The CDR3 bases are TGCGCCAGCAGCCAAGAGGGCAGCAGGGGCTACAATGAGCAGTTCTTC.

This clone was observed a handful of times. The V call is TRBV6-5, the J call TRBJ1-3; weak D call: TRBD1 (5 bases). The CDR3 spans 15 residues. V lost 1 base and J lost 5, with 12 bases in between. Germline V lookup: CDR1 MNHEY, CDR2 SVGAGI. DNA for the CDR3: TGTGCCAGCAGTTACTACTCAGGGAGGCGAAACACCATATATTTT. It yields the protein CASSYYSGRRNTIYF.

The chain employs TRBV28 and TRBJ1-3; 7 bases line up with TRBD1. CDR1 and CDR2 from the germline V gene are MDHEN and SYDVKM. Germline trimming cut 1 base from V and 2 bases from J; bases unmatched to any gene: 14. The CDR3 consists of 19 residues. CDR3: CASSLFALRQGVPGNTIYF. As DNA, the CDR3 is TGTGCCAGCAGTTTATTCGCCCTAAGACAGGGTGTCCCTGGAAACACCATATATTTT.

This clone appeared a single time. Here the CDR3 DNA reads TGTGCCAGCAGCTTGGGGACTGCCCGGATCTCCTACGAGCAGTACTTC. Translating gives CASSLGTARISYEQYF. This chain uses TRBV7-2 with TRBJ2-7; D may be TRBD2 (6 bases). Germline-derived CDR1 and CDR2 are SGHTA and FQGNSA. The germline V and J ends were trimmed by 3 bases and 0 bases, with 15 bases remaining between them. There are 16 residues in the CDR3.

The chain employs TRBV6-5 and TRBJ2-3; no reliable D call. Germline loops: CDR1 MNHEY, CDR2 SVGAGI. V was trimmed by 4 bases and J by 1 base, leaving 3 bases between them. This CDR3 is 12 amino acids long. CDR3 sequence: CASSSGTDTQYF. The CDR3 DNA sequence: TGTGCCAGCAGTTCTGGCACAGATACGCAGTATTTT.

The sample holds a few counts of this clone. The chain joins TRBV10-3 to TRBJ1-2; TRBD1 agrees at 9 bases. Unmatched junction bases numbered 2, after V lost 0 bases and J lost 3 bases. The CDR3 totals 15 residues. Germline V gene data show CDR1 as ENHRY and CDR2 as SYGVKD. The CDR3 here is CAISESGQGDYGYTF. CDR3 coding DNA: TGTGCCATCAGTGAGTCGGGACAGGGCGACTATGGCTACACCTTC.

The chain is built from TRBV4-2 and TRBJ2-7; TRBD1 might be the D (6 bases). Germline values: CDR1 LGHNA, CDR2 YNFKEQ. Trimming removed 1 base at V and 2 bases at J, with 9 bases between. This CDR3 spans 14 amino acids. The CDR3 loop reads CASSQGAGAYEQYF. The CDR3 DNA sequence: TGTGCCAGCAGCCAAGGGGCAGGGGCCTACGAGCAGTACTTC.

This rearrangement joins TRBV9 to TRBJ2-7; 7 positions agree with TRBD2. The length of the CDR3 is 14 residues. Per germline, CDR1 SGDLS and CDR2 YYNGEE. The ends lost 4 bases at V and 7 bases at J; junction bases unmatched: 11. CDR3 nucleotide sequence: TGTGCCAGCAGCCCAGAGGGGCAGGGAGGGGAGCAGTACTTC. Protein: CASSPEGQGGEQYF.

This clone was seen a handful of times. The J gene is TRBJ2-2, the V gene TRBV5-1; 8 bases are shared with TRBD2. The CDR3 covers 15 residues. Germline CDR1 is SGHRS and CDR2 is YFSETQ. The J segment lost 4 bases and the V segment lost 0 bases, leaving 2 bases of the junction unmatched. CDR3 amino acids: CASSLGLASTGELFF. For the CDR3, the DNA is TGCGCCAGCAGCTTGGGACTAGCGAGCACCGGGGAGCTGTTTTTT. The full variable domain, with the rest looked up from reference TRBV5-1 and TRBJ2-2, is KAGVTQTPRYLIKTRGQQVTLSCSPISGHRSVSWYQQTPGQGLQFLFEYFSETQRNKGNFPGRFSGRQFSNSRSEMNVSTLELGDSALYLCASSLGLASTGELFFGEGSRLTVL.

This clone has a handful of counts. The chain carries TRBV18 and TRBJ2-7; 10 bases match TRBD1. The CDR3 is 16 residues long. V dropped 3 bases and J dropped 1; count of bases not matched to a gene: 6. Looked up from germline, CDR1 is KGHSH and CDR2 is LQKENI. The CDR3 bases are TGTGCCAGCTCACCGACAGGGGGCGCAAATTCCTACGAGCAGTACTTC. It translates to CASSPTGGANSYEQYF. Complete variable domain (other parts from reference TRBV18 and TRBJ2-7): NAGVMQNPRHLVRRRGQEARLRCSPMKGHSHVYWYRQLPEEGLKFMVYLQKENIIDESGMPKERFSAEFPKEGPSILRIQQVVRGDSAAYFCASSPTGGANSYEQYFGPGTRLTVT.

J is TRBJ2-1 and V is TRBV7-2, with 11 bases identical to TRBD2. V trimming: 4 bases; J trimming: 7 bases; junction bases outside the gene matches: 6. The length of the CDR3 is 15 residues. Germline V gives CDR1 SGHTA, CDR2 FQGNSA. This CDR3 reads CASSWLAGGSNEQFF. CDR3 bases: TGTGCCAGCAGCTGGTTAGCGGGGGGGTCTAATGAGCAGTTCTTC. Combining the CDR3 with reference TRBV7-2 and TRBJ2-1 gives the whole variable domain GAGVSQSPSNKVTEKGKDVELRCDPISGHTALYWYRQSLGQGLEFLIYFQGNSAPDKSGLPSDRFSAERTGGSVSTLTIQRTQQEDSAVYLCASSWLAGGSNEQFFGPGTRLTVL.

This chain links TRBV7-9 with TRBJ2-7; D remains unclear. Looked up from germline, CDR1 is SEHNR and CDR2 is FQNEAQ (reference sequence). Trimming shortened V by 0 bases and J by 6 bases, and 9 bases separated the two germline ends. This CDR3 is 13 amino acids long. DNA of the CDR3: TGTGCCAGCAGCTTAGCGGGCAGGTCCGAGCAGTACTTC. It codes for CASSLAGRSEQYF.

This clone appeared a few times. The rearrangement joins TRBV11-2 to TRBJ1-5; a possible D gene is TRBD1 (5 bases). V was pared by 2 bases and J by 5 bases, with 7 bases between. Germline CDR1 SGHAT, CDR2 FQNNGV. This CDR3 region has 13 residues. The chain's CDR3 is CASSLRGDQPQHF. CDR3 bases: TGTGCCAGCAGCTTAAGGGGCGATCAGCCCCAGCATTTT.

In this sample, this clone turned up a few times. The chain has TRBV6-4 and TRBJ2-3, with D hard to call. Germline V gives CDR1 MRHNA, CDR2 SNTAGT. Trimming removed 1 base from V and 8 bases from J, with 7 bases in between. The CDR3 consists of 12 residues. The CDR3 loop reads CASSDYGLTQYF. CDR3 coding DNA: TGTGCCAGCAGTGACTACGGTCTTACGCAGTATTTT.